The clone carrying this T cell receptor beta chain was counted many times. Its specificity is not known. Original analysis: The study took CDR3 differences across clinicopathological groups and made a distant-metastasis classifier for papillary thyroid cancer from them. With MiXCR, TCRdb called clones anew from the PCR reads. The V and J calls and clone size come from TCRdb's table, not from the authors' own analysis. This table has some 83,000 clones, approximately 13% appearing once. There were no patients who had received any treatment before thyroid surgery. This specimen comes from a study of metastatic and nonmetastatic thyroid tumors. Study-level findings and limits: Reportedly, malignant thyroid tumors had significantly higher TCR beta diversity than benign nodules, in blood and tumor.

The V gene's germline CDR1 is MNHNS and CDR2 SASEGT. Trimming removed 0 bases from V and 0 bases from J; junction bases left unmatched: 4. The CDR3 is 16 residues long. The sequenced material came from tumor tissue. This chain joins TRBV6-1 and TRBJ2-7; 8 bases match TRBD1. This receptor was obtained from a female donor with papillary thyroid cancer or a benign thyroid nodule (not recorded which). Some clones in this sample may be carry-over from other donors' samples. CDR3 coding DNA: TGTGCCAGCAGTGAAGCGCGTGGACAGGGCTCCTACGAGCAGTACTTC. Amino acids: CASSEARGQGSYEQYF.